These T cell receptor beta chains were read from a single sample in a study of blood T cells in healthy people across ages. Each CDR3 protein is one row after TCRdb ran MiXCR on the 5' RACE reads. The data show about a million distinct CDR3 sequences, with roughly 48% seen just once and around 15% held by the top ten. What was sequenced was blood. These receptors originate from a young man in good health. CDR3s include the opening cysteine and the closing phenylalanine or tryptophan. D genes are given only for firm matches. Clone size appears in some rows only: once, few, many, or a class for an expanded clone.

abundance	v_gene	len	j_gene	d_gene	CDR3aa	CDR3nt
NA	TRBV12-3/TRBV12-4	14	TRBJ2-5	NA	CASSSWTESGAQYF	TGTGCCAGCAGTTCCTGGACAGAGTCTGGGGCCCAGTACTTC
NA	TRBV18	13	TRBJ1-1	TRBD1	CASSSGQGIEAFF	TGTGCCAGCTCATCTGGACAGGGTATAGAAGCTTTCTTT
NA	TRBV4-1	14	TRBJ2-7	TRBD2	CASSGLAENYEQYF	TGCGCCAGCAGTGGACTAGCGGAAAACTACGAGCAGTACTTC
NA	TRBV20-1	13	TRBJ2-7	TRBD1	CSAGRDRGDEQYF	TGCAGTGCTGGAAGAGACAGGGGTGACGAGCAGTACTTC
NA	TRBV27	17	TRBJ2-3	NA	CASSLGWGGASTDTQYF	TGTGCCAGCAGTTTAGGTTGGGGCGGGGCTAGCACAGATACGCAGTATTTT
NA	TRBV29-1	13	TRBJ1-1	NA	CSVVLAFNTEAFF	TGCAGCGTTGTCCTAGCTTTTAACACTGAAGCTTTCTTT
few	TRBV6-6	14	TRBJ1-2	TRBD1	CASSYSPQGDGYTF	TGTGCCAGCAGTTACTCGCCGCAGGGGGATGGCTACACCTTC
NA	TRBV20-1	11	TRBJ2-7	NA	CSARQANEQYF	TGCAGTGCTAGACAGGCCAACGAGCAGTACTTC
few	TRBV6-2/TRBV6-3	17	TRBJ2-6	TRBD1	CASRTFGTASGANVLTF	TGTGCCAGCAGGACCTTCGGGACAGCGTCTGGGGCCAACGTCCTGACTTTC
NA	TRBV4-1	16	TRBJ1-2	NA	CASSQDPTGQSDGYTF	TGCGCCAGCAGCCAAGACCCCACCGGACAGAGCGATGGCTACACCTTC
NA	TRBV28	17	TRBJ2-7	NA	CASSLSPSRGSVYEQYF	TGTGCCAGCAGTTTATCCCCTTCGCGGGGATCTGTCTACGAGCAGTACTTC
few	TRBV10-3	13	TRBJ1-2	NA	CAISERGNYGYTF	TGTGCCATCAGTGAGAGGGGGAACTATGGCTACACCTTC
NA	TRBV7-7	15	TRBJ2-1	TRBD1	CASSTTGASYNEQFF	TGTGCTAGCAGCACGACAGGGGCGTCCTACAATGAGCAGTTCTTC
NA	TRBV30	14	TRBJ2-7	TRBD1	CAWTETGGLNEQYF	TGTGCCTGGACCGAAACAGGGGGCTTAAACGAGCAGTACTTC
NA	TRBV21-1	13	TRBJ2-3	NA	CVGGEDSADTQYF	TGTGTTGGAGGGGAGGACTCAGCGGATACGCAGTATTTT
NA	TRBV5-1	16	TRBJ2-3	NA	CASSSLETGSTDTQYF	TGCGCCAGCAGCTCCCTGGAAACAGGCAGCACAGATACGCAGTATTTT
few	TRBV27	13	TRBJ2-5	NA	CASSLVTGETQYF	TGTGCCAGCAGCTTGGTGACGGGGGAGACCCAGTACTTC
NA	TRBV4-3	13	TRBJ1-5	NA	CASIQEVNQPQHF	TGCGCCAGCATCCAAGAGGTCAATCAGCCCCAGCATTTT
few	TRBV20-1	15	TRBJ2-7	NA	CSAPSLAQSSYEQYF	TGCAGTGCTCCCTCACTGGCGCAGAGCTCCTACGAGCAGTACTTC
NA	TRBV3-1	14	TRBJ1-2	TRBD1	CASSQEGRDRGYTF	TGTGCCAGCAGCCAAGAAGGCAGGGACAGAGGCTACACCTTC
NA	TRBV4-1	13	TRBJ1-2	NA	CASSEAGVNGYTF	TGCGCCAGCAGCGAAGCGGGGGTCAATGGCTACACCTTC
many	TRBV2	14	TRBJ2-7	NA	CASDQGPLAYEQYF	TGTGCCAGTGACCAGGGGCCCCTAGCCTACGAGCAGTACTTC
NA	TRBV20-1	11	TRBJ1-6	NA	CSAPDDSPLHF	TGCAGTGCCCCGGACGATTCACCCCTCCACTTT
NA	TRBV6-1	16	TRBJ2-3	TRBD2	CAGSVLAGGTTDTQYF	TGTGCCGGCAGTGTTCTAGCGGGGGGGACCACAGATACGCAGTATTTT
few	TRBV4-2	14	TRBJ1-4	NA	CASSQVSGEEKLFF	TGTGCCAGCAGCCAAGTGTCAGGAGAAGAAAAACTGTTTTTT
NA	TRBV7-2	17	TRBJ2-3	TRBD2	CASSLGPGGRGTDTQYF	TGTGCCAGCAGCTTAGGACCCGGGGGGAGGGGCACAGATACGCAGTATTTT
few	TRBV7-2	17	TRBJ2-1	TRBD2	CASSQSPGSGRQNEQFF	TGTGCCAGCAGCCAGAGCCCCGGAAGCGGGAGACAGAATGAGCAGTTCTTC
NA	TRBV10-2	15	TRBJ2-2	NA	CASSEVVRLPGELFF	TGCGCCAGCAGTGAGGTGGTAAGGCTTCCCGGGGAGCTGTTTTTT
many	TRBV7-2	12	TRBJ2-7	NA	CASSSLPYEQYF	TGTGCCAGCAGCTCTTTGCCCTACGAGCAGTACTTC
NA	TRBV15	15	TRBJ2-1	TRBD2	CATSFSGGAYNEQFF	TGTGCCACCAGCTTTAGCGGGGGGGCCTACAATGAGCAGTTCTTC
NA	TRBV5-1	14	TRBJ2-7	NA	CASRWTRGTYEQYF	TGCGCCAGCAGATGGACCCGGGGCACCTACGAGCAGTACTTC
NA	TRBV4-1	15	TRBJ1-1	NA	CASSQEVTGFTEAFF	TGCGCCAGCAGCCAAGAAGTAACAGGGTTCACTGAAGCTTTCTTT
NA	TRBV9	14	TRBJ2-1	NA	CASSVEYVGGEQFF	TGTGCCAGCAGCGTAGAATATGTCGGCGGTGAGCAGTTCTTC
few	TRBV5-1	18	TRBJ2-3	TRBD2	CASSLGLAGGGPADTQYF	TGCGCCAGCAGCTTGGGACTAGCGGGGGGCGGTCCCGCAGATACGCAGTATTTT
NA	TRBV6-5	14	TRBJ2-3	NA	CASSRRYYDDTQYF	TGTGCCAGCAGTCGCCGTTACTACGACGATACGCAGTATTTT
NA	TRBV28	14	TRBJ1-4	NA	CASTGGNRAEKLFF	TGTGCCAGCACCGGAGGAAACAGGGCGGAAAAACTGTTTTTT
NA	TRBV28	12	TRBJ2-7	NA	CASSLNPDEQYF	TGTGCCAGCAGCTTGAACCCAGACGAGCAGTACTTC
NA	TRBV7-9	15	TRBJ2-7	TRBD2	CASRSTSGSNYEQYF	TGTGCCAGCAGGTCGACTAGCGGGAGTAATTACGAGCAGTACTTC
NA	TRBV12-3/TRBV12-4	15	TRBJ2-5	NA	CTSSVSTGYQETQYF	TGTACCAGCAGTGTATCAACAGGGTACCAAGAGACCCAGTACTTC
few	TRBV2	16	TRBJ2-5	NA	CASSESLGGQQETQYF	TGTGCCAGCAGTGAATCCCTGGGGGGTCAGCAAGAGACCCAGTACTTC
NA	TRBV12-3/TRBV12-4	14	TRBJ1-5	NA	CASSLIGKNQPQHF	TGTGCCAGCAGTTTAATAGGGAAAAATCAGCCCCAGCATTTT
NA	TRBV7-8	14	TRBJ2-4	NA	CASSLSELGNIQYF	TGTGCCAGCAGCTTGTCCGAGTTGGGGAACATTCAGTACTTC
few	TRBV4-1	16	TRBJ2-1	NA	CASSQVPGSGLNEQFF	TGCGCCAGCAGCCAAGTCCCTGGCTCAGGGCTCAATGAGCAGTTCTTC
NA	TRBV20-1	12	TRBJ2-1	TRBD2	CSARGGVNEQFF	TGCAGTGCTAGGGGAGGGGTTAATGAGCAGTTCTTC
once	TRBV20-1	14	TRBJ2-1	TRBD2	CSASSGAIYNEQFF	TGCAGTGCGAGTAGCGGGGCGATCTACAATGAGCAGTTCTTC
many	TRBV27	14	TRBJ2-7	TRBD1	CASSSPGQGYEQYF	TGTGCCAGCAGTTCCCCGGGACAGGGTTACGAGCAGTACTTC
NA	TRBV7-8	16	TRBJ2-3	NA	CASSTPGLAHTDTQYF	TGTGCCAGCAGTACCCCCGGGCTAGCGCACACAGATACGCAGTATTTT
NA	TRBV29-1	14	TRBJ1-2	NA	CSVEATGTNYGYTF	TGCAGCGTTGAAGCTACCGGGACTAACTATGGCTACACCTTC
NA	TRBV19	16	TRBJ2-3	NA	CASSIQRLASTDTQYF	TGTGCCAGTAGTATCCAGAGGCTAGCGAGCACAGATACGCAGTATTTT
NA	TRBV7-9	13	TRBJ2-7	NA	CASTGRGSYEQYF	TGTGCCAGCACCGGACGGGGCTCCTACGAGCAGTACTTC
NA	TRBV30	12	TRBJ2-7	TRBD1	CAWGTGGYEQYF	TGTGCCTGGGGGACAGGGGGGTACGAGCAGTACTTC
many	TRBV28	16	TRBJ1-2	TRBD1	CASSLVDRANHYGYTF	TGTGCCAGCAGTTTAGTGGACAGGGCAAACCACTATGGCTACACCTTC
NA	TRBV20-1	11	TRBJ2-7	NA	CSARRQYEQYF	TGCAGTGCTAGGCGACAGTACGAGCAGTACTTC
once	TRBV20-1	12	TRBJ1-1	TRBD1	CSAPAPTGLAFF	TGCAGTGCCCCGGCCCCGACAGGGTTAGCTTTCTTT
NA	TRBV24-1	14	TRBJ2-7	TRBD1	CATSDGQGVYEQYF	TGTGCCACCAGTGATGGGCAGGGGGTCTACGAGCAGTACTTC
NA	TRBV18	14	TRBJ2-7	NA	CASSQRTTLYEQYF	TGTGCCAGCTCACAGAGGACAACGCTCTACGAGCAGTACTTC
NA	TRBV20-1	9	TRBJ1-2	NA	CSPRTGYTF	TGCAGTCCAAGGACAGGCTACACCTTC
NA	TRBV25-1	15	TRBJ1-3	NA	CASSDYRASGNTIYF	TGTGCCAGCAGTGATTACAGGGCCTCTGGAAACACCATATATTTT